This T cell receptor beta chain is from a study of beta chain features in type 1 diabetes. General study points: Any role of HLA type in TCRB rearrangement remained unresolved here. VDJ junctions from patients with type 1 diabetes contained fewer insertions and more deletions. For Type 1 diabetes patients, all four CD4+ subsets carried TCRB CDR3s that were moderately but significantly shorter.

The whole isolated RNA underwent reverse transcription, so sequencing captured expressed TCRB transcripts. Repertoires were generated with immunoSEQ multiplex PCR, while TCRdb's copy carries only in-frame clones and drops some. Among under 950,000 clones listed, roughly a sixth were seen once. Trimming at V came to 0 bases and at J to 9 bases, leaving 10 bases not matched to a gene. Germline V gene sequence: CDR1 SGDLS, CDR2 YYNGEE. The CDR3 consists of 15 residues. Note on this clone: Its specificity is not known.

One heparinised draw of blood, averaging roughly 120 mL, came from each donor. The sample comprised naive CD4+ T cells from blood. This clonotype was sampled from a woman aged 18-29 years in good health. V usage is TRBV9 and J usage is TRBJ2-5; 8 bases are shared with TRBD1. CDR3 sequence: CASSVGTGTRVAQYF. CDR3 in DNA: TGTGCCAGCAGCGTAGGGACAGGGACCCGAGTAGCCCAGTACTTC.